This TCR beta chain was identified in a study of cytomegalovirus exposure and HLA in healthy donors. Study-level findings and limits: Reported performance of the classifier showed diagnosis of cytomegalovirus status with high specificity and sensitivity. As a later analysis revealed, the rate of TCR association differed by HLA locus, with DRB1 most and HLA-C fewest. In an earlier analysis, most TCR beta V segments were productive about 90% or about 30% of the time.

Notes on this clone: What it recognizes is unknown.

CDR1 is LNHNV and CDR2 is YYDKDF in the germline V gene (reference sequence). The CDR3 runs 16 residues. Trimming cost V 1 base and J 0 bases, with 13 bases left between them. The PCR was carried out with 60 Vbeta primers and 13 Jbeta primers. Authors' data handling: Later work found 65 million to 100 million unique TCR beta chains, with approximately 12 million shared. Profiled with immunoSEQ multiplex PCR; TCRdb holds only in-frame clones, not every one. D and trimming were read from the DNA, whereas the V and J calls and clone size are those reported in that table. The sample contains about 160,000 clones, approximately 80% of which appear only once.

This chain joins TRBV15 and TRBJ2-7; D possibly corresponds to TRBD2 (7 bases). Specimen: PBMCs. The receptor was isolated from a woman in her 50s in good health and CMV-seronegative. CDR3 region: CATSRAGGAYSYEQYF. DNA for the CDR3: TGTGCCACCAGCAGAGCGGGGGGCGCCTACTCCTACGAGCAGTACTTC.